The next 31 T cell receptor beta chains were all read from a single sample in a study of T cells in localized non-small cell lung cancer. The data were produced by immunoSEQ multiplex PCR, yet TCRdb's version contains in-frame clones alone and is incomplete. The data show some 33,000 clones, about four fifths seen once. The sample consisted of peripheral blood, taken before any cancer treatment. These receptors came from an older male donor with stage III squamous cell lung carcinoma.

This sequence joins TRBV19 and TRBJ1-3; D may be TRBD1 (5 bases). The CDR3 length is 16 residues. Trimming shortened V by 5 bases and J by 0 bases, and 14 bases separated the two germline ends. CDR1 is LNHDA and CDR2 is SQIVND in the germline V gene (reference sequence). As DNA, the CDR3 is TGTGCCAGTAGTGACCGAGGGGCGTACTCTGGAAACACCATATATTTT. Its protein is CASSDRGAYSGNTIYF. Full variable domain (remainder filled in from reference TRBV19 and TRBJ1-3): DGGITQSPKYLFRKEGQNVTLSCEQNLNHDAMYWYRQDPGQGLRLIYYSQIVNDFQKGDIAEGYSVSREKKESFPLTVTSAQKNPTAFYLCASSDRGAYSGNTIYFGEGSWLTVV.

This chain joins TRBV7-9 and TRBJ2-1; possibly TRBD1 for D (6 bases). Germline V lookup: CDR1 SEHNR, CDR2 FQNEAQ (reference sequence). V was clipped by 4 bases and J by 5 bases, with 12 bases between them. The CDR3 runs to 14 residues. The CDR3 DNA follows: TGTGCCAGCAGCTCCCCGGACAGTGACAATGAGCAGTTCTTC. Translation: CASSSPDSDNEQFF. Filled out from reference TRBV7-9 and TRBJ2-1, the complete variable domain reads DTGVSQNPRHKITKRGQNVTFRCDPISEHNRLYWYRQTLGQGPEFLTYFQNEAQLEKSRLLSDRFSAERPKGSFSTLEIQRTEQGDSAMYLCASSSPDSDNEQFFGPGTRLTVL.

On this clone itself: One end of the junction fails to match germline, which may point to a read error. The chain recombines TRBV7-2 with TRBJ1-5, with TRBD1 as a possible D gene (5 bases). This CDR3 has 15 amino acids. Germline CDR1 reads SGHTA; CDR2 reads FQGNSA. CDR3 sequence (DNA): TGTGCCAGCAGCGTAGCGTGGGGGGGAGATCAGCCCCAGCATTTT. Amino acid sequence: CASSVAWGGDQPQHF.

CDR3 nucleotide sequence: TGTGCCAGCAAGACGCGCCGGGACACCGGGGAGCTGTTTTTT. Translated, it gives CASKTRRDTGELFF. This chain joins TRBV6-1 and TRBJ2-2, with unresolved D. From germline, CDR1 is MNHNS and CDR2 SASEGT. V lost 7 bases and J 3 bases, leaving 12 bases between the germline ends. The CDR3 has 14 amino acids.

The V and J genes are TRBV5-1 and TRBJ2-7; 7 bases fit TRBD1. Germline loops: CDR1 SGHRS, CDR2 YFSETQ. The CDR3 extends over 16 amino acids. Trimming removed 3 bases from V and 5 bases from J; junction bases left unmatched: 14. The CDR3 DNA follows: TGCGCCAGCAGCTCGGATCCGGTGGTGACAGGGAACGAGCAGTACTTC. Translated, it gives CASSSDPVVTGNEQYF. The variable domain in full, completed from reference TRBV5-1 and TRBJ2-7, reads KAGVTQTPRYLIKTRGQQVTLSCSPISGHRSVSWYQQTPGQGLQFLFEYFSETQRNKGNFPGRFSGRQFSNSRSEMNVSTLELGDSALYLCASSSDPVVTGNEQYFGPGTRLTVT.

This clone was detected a few times. The rearrangement uses TRBV4-3 and TRBJ2-2; D not resolved. Germline V CDR1 and CDR2: LGHNA, YSLEER. The length of the CDR3 is 14 residues. V lost 1 base and J 8 bases, leaving 11 bases between the germline ends. The CDR3 DNA reads as TGCGCCAGCAGCCAAGGGCAGGACCGAGGGGAGCTGTTTTTT. It encodes CASSQGQDRGELFF.

This clone was seen a handful of times. The genes are TRBV28 and TRBJ1-5; maybe TRBD1 (6 bases). In germline, CDR1 is MDHEN, CDR2 SYDVKM. Trimming shortened V by 6 bases and J by 5 bases, and 17 bases separated the two germline ends. The CDR3 loop spans 15 amino acids. CDR3 DNA: TGTGCCAGCAGCACCAACAGGGCAACCTATCAGCCCCAGCATTTT. As protein: CASSTNRATYQPQHF.

This chain connects TRBV7-2 to TRBJ2-3; D is undetermined. V lost 2 bases and J lost 0, with 12 bases in between. The CDR3 sequence is 16 residues long. CDR1 and CDR2 (germline): SGHTA, FQGNSA. The CDR3 DNA reads TGTGCCAGCAGCTTAATGGCGAGTTCTAGCACAGATACGCAGTATTTT. Its translation is CASSLMASSSTDTQYF.

V gene TRBV19 combines with J gene TRBJ2-6; 7 bases match TRBD1. Trimming at V came to 8 bases and at J to 0 bases, leaving 7 bases not matched to a gene. The CDR3 totals 16 residues. CDR1 and CDR2 from the germline V gene are LNHDA and SQIVND (reference sequence). This CDR3 is CASAGTAHSGANVLTF. DNA for the CDR3: TGTGCCAGTGCCGGGACAGCTCACTCTGGGGCCAACGTCCTGACTTTC.

Comment on this clone: The junction and the germline gene differ at one end; a read error may be behind it. V is TRBV7-9 and J is TRBJ2-3; 12 nucleotides align to TRBD2. CDR1 and CDR2 (germline): SEHNR, FQNEAQ (reference sequence). The CDR3 has 15 amino acids. The CDR3 coding sequence is TGTGCCAGCAGCCTAGCGGGAGGGGCCACAGATACGCAGTATTTT. Protein product: CASSLAGGATDTQYF.

This clone was recorded once. The chain joins TRBV28 to TRBJ2-7; TRBD2 matches 7 bases. The CDR3 consists of 11 residues. Germline CDR1 MDHEN, CDR2 SYDVKM. V trimming: 11 bases; J trimming: 4 bases; junction bases outside the gene matches: 5. Here the CDR3 reads CAGGTKYEQYF. The CDR3 nucleotides read TGTGCCGGAGGGACTAAATACGAGCAGTACTTC.

This clone has a handful of counts. This chain joins TRBV6-6 and TRBJ2-5; TRBD2 aligns across 10 bases. Germline V gives CDR1 MNHNY, CDR2 SVGAGI (reference sequence). The CDR3 is 14 amino acids. The trim removed 4 bases at V and 5 bases at J, leaving 4 bases unmatched. CDR3 in DNA: TGTGCCAGCAGTTCCAGACTAGCGGGCGAGACCCAGTACTTC. It specifies CASSSRLAGETQYF.

The chain joins TRBV7-2 to TRBJ2-1, with D possibly being TRBD1 (5 bases). Germline V gives CDR1 SGHTA, CDR2 FQGNSA. Deletions cut 4 bases from V and 10 bases from J, with 11 bases between. This CDR3 spans 12 amino acids. The CDR3 sequence: CASSSTWGEQFF. Here the CDR3 DNA reads TGTGCCAGCAGCTCAACATGGGGCGAGCAGTTCTTC.

The chain links TRBV6-5 to TRBJ2-7; D unclear. V lost 6 bases and J lost 4, with 10 bases in between. Germline CDR1 MNHEY, CDR2 SVGAGI. The CDR3 consists of 12 residues. CDR3 residues: CASSFSIYEQYF. CDR3 nucleotides: TGTGCCAGCAGCTTTTCAATATACGAGCAGTACTTC.

V is TRBV2 and J is TRBJ1-1, with 7 nucleotides matching TRBD1. J gave up 0 bases and V 6 bases, and 7 bases lay outside the gene matches. Germline CDR1 reads SNHLY; CDR2 reads FYNNEI. The CDR3 spans 15 residues. The CDR3 loop reads CASRGDSAMNTEAFF. CDR3 nucleotide sequence: TGTGCCAGCAGAGGGGACAGCGCCATGAACACTGAAGCTTTCTTT.

The V and J genes are TRBV5-5 and TRBJ2-7; no clear D gene. V was cut by 0 bases and J by 4 bases, with 14 bases left in between. Germline V gives CDR1 SGHKS, CDR2 YYEKEE (reference sequence). CDR3 length: 15 residues. CDR3 DNA sequence: TGTGCCAGCAGCTTGGTTGGCAGTATGAGATACGAGCAGTACTTC. Translated, it gives CASSLVGSMRYEQYF.

The chain couples TRBV6-6 to TRBJ2-1; 12 bases match TRBD1. V dropped 6 bases and J dropped 10; count of bases not matched to a gene: 10. The CDR3 has 15 amino acids. Germline-derived CDR1 and CDR2 are MNHNY and SVGAGI (reference sequence). The DNA for the CDR3 is TGTGCCAGCAGCGACGCGGGACAGGGGGCTGAGGAGCAGTTCTTC. As protein: CASSDAGQGAEEQFF.

This rearrangement joins TRBV7-2 to TRBJ1-2; D call uncertain. Germline V gene sequence: CDR1 SGHTA, CDR2 FQGNSA. Trimming stripped 2 bases from V and 7 bases from J, with 8 bases between. The CDR3 runs 12 residues. The DNA of the CDR3 is TGTGCCAGCAGCTTAATGGAGGGTGGCTACACCTTC. Protein product: CASSLMEGGYTF. The whole variable domain, filled in from reference TRBV7-2 and TRBJ1-2, reads GAGVSQSPSNKVTEKGKDVELRCDPISGHTALYWYRQSLGQGLEFLIYFQGNSAPDKSGLPSDRFSAERTGGSVSTLTIQRTQQEDSAVYLCASSLMEGGYTFGSGTRLTVV.

The rearrangement joins TRBV10-3 to TRBJ2-3; D gene ambiguous. Germline-derived CDR1 and CDR2 are ENHRY and SYGVKD. The CDR3 has 13 residues. Trimming cost V 6 bases and J 0 bases, with 7 bases left between them. This CDR3 reads CAISPPSTDTQYF. The DNA of the CDR3 is TGTGCCATCAGCCCGCCTAGCACAGATACGCAGTATTTT.

The chain joins TRBV7-2 to TRBJ2-7; D possibly matches TRBD1 or TRBD2 (6 bases each). Trimming removed 1 base from V and 0 bases from J, with 19 bases in between. This CDR3 is built from 18 residues. Germline values: CDR1 SGHTA, CDR2 FQGNSA. The CDR3 nucleotides read TGTGCCAGCAGCTTAGTAGCGCCTTTGGGGGGCACCTCCTACGAGCAGTACTTC. Translated, it gives CASSLVAPLGGTSYEQYF.

V is TRBV28 and J is TRBJ1-1; D call uncertain. V was clipped by 5 bases and J by 0 bases, with 10 bases between them. The germline V gene encodes CDR1 MDHEN and CDR2 SYDVKM. The CDR3 consists of 14 residues. The CDR3 DNA reads TGTGCCAGCAGTCCCCGGGCCCTGAACACTGAAGCTTTCTTT. Translation gives CASSPRALNTEAFF. Drawing the rest from reference TRBV28 and TRBJ1-1, the complete variable domain is DVKVTQSSRYLVKRTGEKVFLECVQDMDHENMFWYRQDPGLGLRLIYFSYDVKMKEKGDIPEGYSVSREKKERFSLILESASTNQTSMYLCASSPRALNTEAFFGQGTRLTVV.

CDR3 DNA: TGTGCCAGCAGTTTAGAGAGGGGTAATCAGGAGACCCAGTACTTC. It encodes CASSLERGNQETQYF. The gene calls are TRBV27 and TRBJ2-5; D is tentatively TRBD1 or TRBD2 (5 bases each). Trimming removed 2 bases at V and 5 bases at J, with 15 bases between. The germline gives CDR1 MNHEY, CDR2 SMNVEV (reference sequence). This CDR3 is built from 15 residues.

The V gene is TRBV5-8, the J gene TRBJ1-5; D is undetermined. This CDR3 is built from 11 residues. Germline V lookup: CDR1 SGHTS, CDR2 YDEGEE. Trimming cost V 4 bases and J 6 bases, with 5 bases left between them. The CDR3 region has the DNA TGTGCCAGCAGCCGTTCTCAGCCCCAGCATTTT. Its protein is CASSRSQPQHF.

J is TRBJ1-6 and V is TRBV6-6, with D unclear. The CDR3 is made up of 16 amino acids. Germline CDR1 and CDR2: MNHNY and SVGAGI (reference sequence). V was trimmed by 7 bases and J by 5 bases, leaving 18 bases between them. The CDR3 DNA sequence: TGTGCCAGCACTAACCCGTACAGCGGCAATAATTCACCCCTCCACTTT. The encoded protein is CASTNPYSGNNSPLHF.

V is TRBV5-1 and J is TRBJ2-7; TRBD2 matches 7 bases. Germline CDR1 reads SGHRS; CDR2 reads YFSETQ. V shed 0 bases, J shed 5 bases, and the junction held 5 bases outside the gene matches. The CDR3 loop spans 14 amino acids. The CDR3 loop is CASSLGLARHEQYF. DNA for the CDR3: TGCGCCAGCAGCTTGGGACTAGCTCGCCACGAGCAGTACTTC.

The chain has TRBV25-1 and TRBJ2-3; D is unresolved. V was shortened by 0 bases and J by 0 bases, with 7 bases between the two germline ends. The germline gives CDR1 MGHDK, CDR2 SYGVNS. This CDR3 contains 15 residues. The CDR3 DNA reads TGTGCCAGCAGTGAATACCTATTGAGCACAGATACGCAGTATTTT. As protein: CASSEYLLSTDTQYF.

This clone was recorded a few times. The chain joins TRBV10-1 to TRBJ2-1; D possibly matches TRBD1 or TRBD2 (6 bases each). CDR1 WNHNN and CDR2 SYGVQD come from the germline V gene (reference sequence). V was cut by 6 bases and J by 0 bases, with 12 bases left in between. The CDR3 sequence is 15 residues long. This chain's CDR3 is CASSRGQNSYNEQFF. DNA of the CDR3: TGCGCCAGCAGCCGGGGGCAGAACTCCTACAATGAGCAGTTCTTC.

This clone has only a few counts. This chain links TRBV6-5 with TRBJ1-1; D perhaps matches TRBD1 (5 bases). This CDR3 is 14 amino acids long. Germline CDR1 reads MNHEY; CDR2 reads SVGAGI. Trimming stripped 0 bases from V and 8 bases from J, with 13 bases between. This CDR3 is CASSYSTGTREAFF. The CDR3 nucleotides are TGTGCCAGCAGTTACTCGACTGGGACGCGAGAAGCTTTCTTT.

V gene TRBV7-9 combines with J gene TRBJ2-5; perhaps TRBD2 as D (5 bases). From germline, CDR1 is SEHNR and CDR2 FQNEAQ (reference sequence). The CDR3 sequence is 12 residues long. V lost 3 bases to trimming and J lost 4 bases, with 6 bases between them. CDR3: CASSFTRETQYF. The DNA for the CDR3 is TGTGCCAGCAGCTTTACTAGAGAGACCCAGTACTTC.

This clone was seen a few times. This chain uses TRBV7-6 with TRBJ2-1, with D maybe TRBD2 (5 bases). This CDR3 region has 15 residues. Trimming left V 5 bases short and J 3 bases short, with 14 bases between. Germline loops: CDR1 SGHVS, CDR2 FNYEAQ. This CDR3 is CASSRGSSGYNEQFF. The CDR3 coding sequence is TGTGCCAGCAGCCGGGGTAGCAGCGGCTACAATGAGCAGTTCTTC.

The chain links TRBV10-3 to TRBJ2-4; the D is unclear. The germline V and J ends were trimmed by 2 bases and 4 bases, with 9 bases remaining between them. The germline gives CDR1 ENHRY, CDR2 SYGVKD. The CDR3 is 14 residues long. The CDR3 spells CAISEGIPKNIQYF. CDR3 bases: TGTGCCATCAGTGAGGGGATCCCTAAAAACATTCAGTACTTC.